One and the same sample provided the 22 T cell receptor beta chains below, sequenced in a study of cytomegalovirus exposure and HLA in healthy donors. PCR was performed using 60 Vbeta and 13 Jbeta primers. The assay was immunoSEQ multiplex PCR, and TCRdb's table has in-frame clones only and misses some. The sample has about 120,000 clones. What was sequenced was PBMCs. Receptors originate from a man between 40 and 49 years old in good health and CMV-seropositive.

The V and J genes are TRBV27 and TRBJ2-3; D gene ambiguous. V lost 4 bases and J lost 0, with 14 bases in between. CDR3 length equals 16 residues. The V gene's germline CDR1 is MNHEY and CDR2 SMNVEV (reference sequence). The CDR3, as DNA: TGTGCCAGCAGTTCCCCCTCTTCCACTAGCACAGATACGCAGTATTTT. Protein product: CASSSPSSTSTDTQYF.

This chain joins TRBV5-6 and TRBJ2-2, with TRBD2 matching over 16 bases. J was trimmed by 7 bases and V by 2 bases; bases with no gene match: 8. This CDR3 is built from 18 residues. Germline lookup yields CDR1 SGHDT and CDR2 YYEEEE. The CDR3 sequence: CASSFTGTSGRASGELFF. Here the CDR3 DNA reads TGTGCCAGCAGCTTCACCGGGACTAGCGGGAGGGCAAGCGGGGAGCTGTTTTTT.

The chain carries TRBV29-1 and TRBJ2-7, with 7 bases fitting TRBD1. V lost 7 bases to trimming and J lost 2 bases; unmatched junction nucleotides: 2. CDR1 is SQVTM, CDR2 ANQGSEA, per germline. CDR3 length: 11 amino acids. CDR3 protein: CSGGQTYEQYF. The DNA of the CDR3 is TGCAGCGGGGGACAGACCTACGAGCAGTACTTC.

V is TRBV7-9 and J is TRBJ1-3, with a possible D match to TRBD1 (5 bases). V was trimmed by 4 bases and J by 4 bases, leaving 20 bases between them. CDR1 is SEHNR, CDR2 FQNEAQ, per germline (reference sequence). The CDR3 totals 17 residues. The CDR3 sequence: CASSYGGFAGSGNTIYF. CDR3 bases: TGTGCCAGCAGCTATGGGGGGTTCGCCGGATCAGGAAACACCATATATTTT.

J is TRBJ1-2 and V is TRBV11-2; TRBD1 aligns across 9 bases. The CDR3 extends over 15 amino acids. The J segment lost 7 bases and the V segment lost 3 bases, leaving 9 bases of the junction unmatched. Germline V CDR1 and CDR2: SGHAT, FQNNGV. The CDR3, as DNA: TGTGCCAGCAGCTTGGGGGGACAGGGCTTAGGTGGCTACACCTTC. It is translated as CASSLGGQGLGGYTF.

This chain uses TRBV21-1 with TRBJ2-3; TRBD2 reflects the table's D call only, with no check against the DNA. TRBV21-1 is an annotated pseudogene. This CDR3 is 17 amino acids long. The CDR3 DNA reads as TGTGCCAGCAGTGGACTAGCGGGAGTATACGTGACAGATACGCAGTATTTT. It translates to CASSGLAGVYVTDTQYF.

The chain uses TRBV7-2 and TRBJ2-7; TRBD2 might be the D (6 bases). The CDR3 spans 18 residues. CDR1 and CDR2 from the germline V gene are SGHTA and FQGNSA. V was trimmed by 1 base and J by 2 bases, leaving 21 bases between them. In nucleotides, the CDR3 is TGTGCCAGCAGCTTAGTATCGGCGGGAACTAGGAACCCCTACGAGCAGTACTTC. Translation: CASSLVSAGTRNPYEQYF.

This sequence joins TRBV9 and TRBJ2-1; 8 bases map to TRBD2. V shed 5 bases and J 7 bases; nucleotides not matched to a gene: 20. There are 18 residues in the CDR3. In germline, CDR1 is SGDLS, CDR2 YYNGEE. The CDR3 is CASSSSHFREGLKNEQFF. The CDR3 nucleotides are TGTGCCAGCAGTTCCTCACACTTCCGGGAGGGCCTCAAGAATGAGCAGTTCTTC.

The chain carries TRBV7-2 and TRBJ2-7, with a tentative D call TRBD1 (5 bases). The V and J ends lost 1 base and 4 bases respectively, with 17 bases between them. From germline, CDR1 is SGHTA and CDR2 FQGNSA. This CDR3 contains 16 residues. The CDR3 nucleotides read TGTGCCAGCAGCTTAGGGGGCCCACCGCGCCTATACGAGCAGTACTTC. Its protein is CASSLGGPPRLYEQYF. The entire variable domain, with the rest obtained from reference TRBV7-2 and TRBJ2-7, is as follows: GAGVSQSPSNKVTEKGKDVELRCDPISGHTALYWYRQSLGQGLEFLIYFQGNSAPDKSGLPSDRFSAERTGGSVSTLTIQRTQQEDSAVYLCASSLGGPPRLYEQYFGPGTRLTVT.

The CDR3 nucleotides are TGTGCCAGCAGCCCCGGACTAGTTAGCTACGAGCAGTACTTC. Translating it yields CASSPGLVSYEQYF. The chain combines TRBV5-8 with TRBJ2-7; TRBD2 agrees at 7 bases. CDR1 and CDR2 (germline): SGHTS, YDEGEE. The CDR3 extends over 14 amino acids. V lost 4 bases and J lost 3; bases outside the gene matches: 7.

The rearrangement uses TRBV27 and TRBJ1-5, with 9 positions matching TRBD1. Germline V gene lookup returns CDR1 MNHEY and CDR2 SMNVEV (reference sequence). V shed 0 bases and J 2 bases; nucleotides not matched to a gene: 5. The CDR3 has 17 amino acids. The CDR3 is CASSLSGQGWGNQPQHF. DNA of the CDR3: TGTGCCAGCAGTTTATCGGGACAGGGATGGGGCAATCAGCCCCAGCATTTT.

V and J are TRBV5-1 and TRBJ2-5; 7 bases line up with TRBD1. The CDR3 consists of 14 residues. Germline V gives CDR1 SGHRS, CDR2 YFSETQ. The V gene end was trimmed by 3 bases and the J gene end by 4 bases; junction bases not matched to a gene: 6. In nucleotides, the CDR3 is TGCGCCAGCAGCTCAGCCACAGGGGTAGAGACCCAGTACTTC. Translated: CASSSATGVETQYF.

The CDR3 nucleotides are TGTGCCAGCAGCCAAACTAGCGGGAGGGTAGCCTACGAGCAGTACTTC. This translates into CASSQTSGRVAYEQYF. The V call is TRBV7-6, the J call TRBJ2-7; 13 nucleotides line up with TRBD2. The CDR3 contains 16 residues. Trimming cost V 5 bases and J 2 bases; bases outside gene matches: 6. Germline lookup yields CDR1 SGHVS and CDR2 FNYEAQ.

The chain uses TRBV19 and TRBJ2-6; TRBD1 agrees at 9 bases. CDR1 LNHDA and CDR2 SQIVND come from the germline V gene (reference sequence). The CDR3 totals 17 residues. With 5 bases clipped from V and 0 bases from J, the junction kept 5 bases outside the gene matches. The DNA of the CDR3 is TGTGCCAGTAGTGCTGGGACAGGGCCCTCTGGGGCCAACGTCCTGACTTTC. This encodes CASSAGTGPSGANVLTF.

This chain links TRBV4-3 with TRBJ2-3; tentative D call: TRBD2 (5 bases). The CDR3 loop spans 15 amino acids. Per the germline V gene, CDR1 is LGHNA and CDR2 is YSLEER. The ends were cut back, 1 base at V and 1 base at J, with 9 bases in the middle. The chain's CDR3 is CASSQVTTRTDTQYF. In nucleotides, the CDR3 is TGCGCCAGCAGCCAAGTGACTACACGCACAGATACGCAGTATTTT.

This rearrangement joins TRBV4-1 to TRBJ1-5; tentative D call: TRBD1 (5 bases). The V end was cut by 4 bases, the J end by 8 bases, with 21 bases between. Germline V gene sequence: CDR1 MGHRA, CDR2 YSYEKL. The CDR3 covers 16 residues. The CDR3 is CASSPVFAGDGEPQHF. For the CDR3, the DNA is TGCGCCAGCAGCCCGGTCTTTGCGGGGGATGGGGAGCCCCAGCATTTT.

The rearrangement uses TRBV25-1 and TRBJ2-7, with D perhaps matching TRBD1 (5 bases). The V gene's germline CDR1 is MGHDK and CDR2 SYGVNS. The CDR3 is 13 amino acids. V was shortened by 5 bases and J by 2 bases, with 10 bases between the two germline ends. The chain's CDR3 is CASSRGFTYEQYF. The CDR3 bases are TGTGCCAGCAGTAGGGGTTTTACCTACGAGCAGTACTTC.

The chain uses TRBV29-1 and TRBJ2-2; perhaps TRBD2 as D (5 bases). This CDR3 is 14 amino acids long. CDR1 is SQVTM and CDR2 is ANQGSEA in the germline V gene. Trimming took 4 bases from V and 3 from J, leaving 12 bases between them. Here the CDR3 DNA reads TGCAGCGTTGCGGGGTTGGAGGACACCGGGGAGCTGTTTTTT. Amino acid sequence: CSVAGLEDTGELFF.

V and J are TRBV18 and TRBJ2-7; TRBD2 matches at 10 bases. The CDR3 runs 16 residues. Germline values: CDR1 KGHSH, CDR2 LQKENI. The ends lost 3 bases at V and 0 bases at J; junction bases unmatched: 5. CDR3 DNA sequence: TGTGCCAGCTCACCTCTAGCGGGAGACCACTCCTACGAGCAGTACTTC. This translates into CASSPLAGDHSYEQYF.

For this clone: Distinct nucleotide sequences in the sample also encode this CDR3. This chain connects TRBV27 to TRBJ2-3; 11 positions match TRBD2. This CDR3 has 16 residues. CDR1 is MNHEY, CDR2 SMNVEV, per germline (reference sequence). V shed 4 bases, J shed 0 bases, and the junction held 3 bases outside the gene matches. CDR3 amino acids: CASSSTSGRSTDTQYF. The DNA for the CDR3 is TGTGCCAGCAGTTCCACTAGCGGGAGAAGCACAGATACGCAGTATTTT.

This sequence joins TRBV7-9 and TRBJ2-7; maybe TRBD1 (5 bases). Trimming took off 5 bases at V and 6 bases at J, with 23 bases between the two ends. The CDR3 is 16 residues long. CDR1 SEHNR and CDR2 FQNEAQ come from the germline V gene (reference sequence). The CDR3 here is CASSPLSGLQSGEQYF. For the CDR3, the DNA is TGTGCCAGCAGCCCCCTGTCAGGGCTCCAGTCCGGCGAGCAGTACTTC.

In the case of this clone: The identical CDR3 is also encoded by other nucleotide sequences in the sample. The genes are TRBV7-9 and TRBJ1-1, with 9 bases aligning to TRBD1. Trimming removed 6 bases from V and 5 bases from J; junction bases left unmatched: 13. The CDR3 totals 16 residues. Germline assignment: CDR1 SEHNR and CDR2 FQNEAQ (reference sequence). DNA for the CDR3: TGTGCCAGCAGGGACCGGGGGACAGGGTACGAAACTGAAGCTTTCTTT. This sequence encodes CASRDRGTGYETEAFF.